The clone carrying this TCR beta chain was detected only a few times. The data stem from a study of blood T cell repertoires in COVID-19. Measured with immunoSEQ multiplex PCR; TCRdb has only the in-frame clones, and not every one. The sample consists of some 130,000 clones, approximately 90% of them appearing once. Sequencing used peripheral blood. The TCR originated in a man in his sixties with COVID-19, enrolled during active disease.

The CDR3: CASSASQAAVSYGYTF. The CDR3 region has the DNA TGTGCCAGCAGCGCTAGCCAGGCGGCGGTTAGCTATGGCTACACCTTC. The chain employs TRBV4-2 and TRBJ1-2, with D unclear. Germline CDR1 is LGHNA and CDR2 is YNFKEQ. The CDR3 has 16 residues. V lost 5 bases, J lost 4 bases, and 20 bases lay in between.